This T cell receptor (beta chain) stems from a study of response to subunit inactivated influenza vaccine. The sample holds many counts of this clonotype. The antigen remains undetermined. Study-wide points: The authors suggested that few new T cells are recruited per seasonal influenza vaccination.

The CDR3 is made up of 17 amino acids. V trimming: 1 base; J trimming: 0 bases; junction bases outside the gene matches: 5. Germline V lookup: CDR1 SGHTA, CDR2 FQGNSA. One entry per CDR3 protein, called by TCRdb with MiXCR from the RT-PCR reads. This table has roughly 780,000 distinct CDR3 sequences, approximately 17% appearing once. The sample here was PBMCs from blood, taken around 5 days after vaccination. The J gene is TRBJ2-1, the V gene TRBV7-2; 8 bases fit TRBD2. The clonotype originates from a middle-aged man who received an inactivated influenza vaccine. The CDR3 region is CASSLGSSGSSYNEQFF. CDR3 nucleotide sequence: TGTGCCAGCAGCTTAGGCTCAAGCGGGAGCTCCTACAATGAGCAGTTCTTC.